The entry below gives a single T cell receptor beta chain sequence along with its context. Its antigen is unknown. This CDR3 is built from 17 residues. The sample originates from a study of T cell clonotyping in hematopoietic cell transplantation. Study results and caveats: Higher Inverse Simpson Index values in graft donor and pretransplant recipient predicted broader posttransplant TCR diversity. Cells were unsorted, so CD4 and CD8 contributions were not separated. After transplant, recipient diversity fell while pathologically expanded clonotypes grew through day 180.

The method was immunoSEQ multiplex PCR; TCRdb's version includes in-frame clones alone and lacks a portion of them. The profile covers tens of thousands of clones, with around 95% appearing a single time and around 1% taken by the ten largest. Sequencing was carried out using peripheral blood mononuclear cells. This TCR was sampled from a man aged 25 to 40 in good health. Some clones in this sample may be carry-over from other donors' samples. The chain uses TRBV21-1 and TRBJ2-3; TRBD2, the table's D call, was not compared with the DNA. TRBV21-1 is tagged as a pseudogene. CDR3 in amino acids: CASSPTGGNHSTDTQYF. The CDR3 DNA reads TGTGCCAGCAGCCCCACGGGGGGGAACCATAGCACAGATACGCAGTATTTT.